The entry that follows covers one T cell receptor (beta chain) sequence. It has no known antigen specificity. Per-base qualities were not stored, and no clone one base away is much larger. Spanning cysteine to phenylalanine, the CDR3 consists of 12 amino acids. Of all the DNA, just the CDR3 is kept, 36 bases in frame from base 1. The V end loses 5 bases and the J end loses 6 bases, and a stretch of 8 bases separates them. The CDR1 and CDR2 encoded by the germline V gene (reference sequence) are LGHDT and YNNKEL. The data belong to a study of identical twins (dated by TCRdb to the mid-2010s). Notes on the research overall: To test whether fetal clonotypes persist, this study deep-sequenced TCR alpha and beta repertoires from monozygotic twins, from unrelated adults of various ages, and from cord blood. To rule out contamination, replicate twin experiments were performed at different times with different library preparation protocols.

The method behind the library was 5' RACE. The listed sequencing device is Illumina HiSeq 2000. A universal primer binding site was introduced by template switching, and a unique molecular identifier was present in the final cDNA, enabling accurate counting of TCR cDNA molecules. Specific primers in the conserved constant-segment region were used to synthesize first-strand cDNA for the TCR alpha and beta chains. To control for contamination, each cDNA library was double barcoded with a SMART-Mk sample barcode plus Illumina barcodes. Two successive PCR steps introduced TruSeq adapter sequences along with Illumina sample barcodes. TCR alpha and beta cDNA libraries were sequenced on the Illumina HiSeq platform with custom primers. The study's own analysis went as follows. MiGEC processed the raw reads to extract unique molecular identifiers, while MiXCR was used to determine the CDR3 positions. For each individual, recombination models were inferred using an EM algorithm with the repgenHMM and IGoR tools. Shared clonotypes were analyzed with the tcR package in R, and sharing was normalized by the product of cloneset sizes. Out-of-frame nonproductive sequences were analyzed to study raw recombination free of thymic and clonal selection effects. The public reads were quality trimmed at Q25 with fastp and then assembled into clones with MiXCR by TCRdb, keeping productive beta chains. Identical CDR3 protein sequences are pooled into one entry, listed with their most common genes and DNA. TCRdb, not the original authors, processed these V and J calls. For this sample the table gives 240,000 or so distinct CDR3 sequences, of which 10% to 15% were detected only once. The ten largest clonotypes hold 4% to 5% of the sample.

All donors were healthy Caucasians. Three pairs of female monozygotic twins, all aged about 18 to 30 years, were included in the twin cohort. Miltenyi CD45RO+ enrichment and human naive T-cell isolation kits were used to isolate memory (CD45RO+) and naive T cells from PBMC. Broad study findings and their caveats: Conclusions relied on cross-sectional statistical analysis, since the same donors could not be followed over many years. Fewer insertions were carried by abundant cord blood beta clonotypes, a similar but weaker trend appeared in young adult naive repertoires, and no such trend appeared in memory repertoires. Invariant T cells such as MAIT and iNKT could partly confound zero-insertion analyses, though diverse VJ usage argued against this for most clonotypes. Compared with coincidental sharing between unrelated individuals, out-of-frame TCR alpha sequences shared between twins showed an excess of sequences with low generation probability. In monozygotic twins, out-of-frame TCR alpha sharing was systematically underestimated by recombination models, although the models agreed with sharing between unrelated individuals. In beta out-of-frame sequences, excess twin sharing was weaker, because having fewer shared sequences lowered the signal-to-noise ratio.

These data were likewise used in another study, on yellow fever vaccine responses in identical twins. The second paper states: According to the authors, in identical twins the way T cells responded to vaccination appeared partly convergent and partly personalized. The study precisely tracked vaccine-responding T cell clones in identical twins.

The clonotype comes from a woman under 30 in good health. The rearrangement joined TRBV3-1 to TRBJ2-1, and the D gene may be TRBD2, 6 bases matching. The specimen sequenced was memory (CD45RO+) T cells sorted from blood. The cell subset or site label on this specimen signifies: CD45RO+ enriched T cells. The DNA sequence is given as TGTGCCAGCAGCTTTAGCGGCAATGAGCAGTTCTTC. Its protein reads: CASSFSGNEQFF.